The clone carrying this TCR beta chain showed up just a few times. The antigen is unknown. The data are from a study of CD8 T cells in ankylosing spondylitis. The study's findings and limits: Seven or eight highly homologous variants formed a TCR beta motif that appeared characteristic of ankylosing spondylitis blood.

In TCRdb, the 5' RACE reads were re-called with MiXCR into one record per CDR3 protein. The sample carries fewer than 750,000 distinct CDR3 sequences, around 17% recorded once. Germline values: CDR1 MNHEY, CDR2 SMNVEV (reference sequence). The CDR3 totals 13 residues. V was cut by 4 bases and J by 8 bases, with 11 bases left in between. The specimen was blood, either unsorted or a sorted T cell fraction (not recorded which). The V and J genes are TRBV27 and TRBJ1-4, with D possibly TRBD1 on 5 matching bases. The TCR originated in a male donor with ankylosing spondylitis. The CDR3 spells CASSSGYGEKLFF. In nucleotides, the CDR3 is TGTGCCAGCAGTTCAGGGTATGGAGAAAAACTGTTTTTT.